The next 17 T cell receptor beta chains were all read from a single sample in a study of T cell repertoires and Cas9 in healthy adults. Sequencing was performed with immunoSEQ multiplex PCR; in TCRdb, only in-frame clones are kept and a portion is missing. The data contain tens of thousands of clones, roughly nine tenths of them seen just once; the ten biggest clones take up roughly 0.69%. The sample consisted of CD4+ effector T cells (CD127+, CD25-, CD137-, CD154-) from PBMCs; culture status not recorded. The receptors derive from a human donor in good health.

The chain is built from TRBV18 and TRBJ2-3; D is uncertain. Germline CDR1 is KGHSH and CDR2 is LQKENI. The CDR3 contains 18 residues. Trimming removed 3 bases at V and 0 bases at J, with 19 bases between. CDR3 in amino acids: CASSPPRWDLTSTDTQYF. CDR3 nucleotides: TGTGCCAGCTCACCTCCAAGGTGGGATCTCACTAGCACAGATACGCAGTATTTT. The variable domain in full, with the rest retrieved from reference TRBV18 and TRBJ2-3, is NAGVMQNPRHLVRRRGQEARLRCSPMKGHSHVYWYRQLPEEGLKFMVYLQKENIIDESGMPKERFSAEFPKEGPSILRIQQVVRGDSAAYFCASSPPRWDLTSTDTQYFGPGTRLTVL.

This clone has more than one count but fewer than ten. The chain recombines TRBV11-2 with TRBJ1-1; 7 positions agree with TRBD1. Germline CDR1 SGHAT, CDR2 FQNNGV. The CDR3 covers 17 residues. After removal of 5 bases from V and 4 bases from J, the junction contained 16 bases not matched to a gene. CDR3 region: CASSPLKGRRGTTEAFF. The DNA of the CDR3 is TGTGCCAGCAGCCCCCTTAAGGGGCGCAGGGGGACCACTGAAGCTTTCTTT.

The chain is built from TRBV5-1 and TRBJ1-2; 7 positions agree with TRBD1. The CDR3 spans 14 residues. Per germline, CDR1 SGHRS and CDR2 YFSETQ. The junction had 7 bases not matched to a gene; V was cut back by 0 bases and J by 8 bases. The CDR3 DNA reads TGCGCCAGCAGCTTGGCCGACAGGGTTGGCGGCTACACCTTC. It translates to CASSLADRVGGYTF.

The chain combines TRBV7-9 with TRBJ1-1; D ambiguous. CDR1 is SEHNR and CDR2 is FQNEAQ in the germline V gene (reference sequence). The germline V and J ends were trimmed by 1 base and 6 bases, with 12 bases remaining between them. CDR3 length equals 14 residues. The CDR3 sequence: CASSLEALMPEAFF. The CDR3 DNA follows: TGTGCCAGCAGCTTAGAGGCGTTGATGCCTGAAGCTTTCTTT.

The chain joins TRBV5-1 to TRBJ1-3, with TRBD1 identical over 7 bases. Germline V gene lookup returns CDR1 SGHRS and CDR2 YFSETQ. The CDR3 sequence is 15 residues long. J gave up 1 base and V 4 bases, and 5 bases lay outside the gene matches. In nucleotides, the CDR3 is TGCGCCAGCAGCGTGGACAGGCTTTCTGGAAACACCATATATTTT. Protein: CASSVDRLSGNTIYF.

This chain uses TRBV13 with TRBJ2-2; 10 bases fit TRBD1. The CDR3 consists of 15 residues. CDR1 is PRHDT, CDR2 FYEKMQ, per germline (reference sequence). Germline trimming cut 5 bases from V and 6 bases from J; bases unmatched to any gene: 6. The CDR3 protein is CASSPGTGVPGELFF. For the CDR3, the DNA is TGTGCCAGCAGCCCCGGGACAGGGGTCCCCGGGGAGCTGTTTTTT.

The rearrangement joins TRBV5-8 to TRBJ1-1, with D possibly TRBD1 on 6 matching bases. Trimming took off 4 bases at V and 1 base at J, with 8 bases between the two ends. Germline V CDR1 and CDR2: SGHTS, YDEGEE. The CDR3 is 13 amino acids. The CDR3 bases are TGTGCCAGCAGCCGGACAGAGAACACTGAAGCTTTCTTT. Amino acid sequence: CASSRTENTEAFF.

The chain is built from TRBV10-1 and TRBJ2-1, with D possibly matching TRBD2 (5 bases). Between the trimmed V and J ends, which lost 5 bases and 9 bases, there was a span of 8 bases. The CDR3 spans 11 residues. CDR1 and CDR2 (germline): WNHNN, SYGVQD (reference sequence). The CDR3 sequence: CASSYRGEQFF. As DNA, the CDR3 is TGCGCCAGCAGTTATCGGGGTGAGCAGTTCTTC.

The chain employs TRBV5-5 and TRBJ2-7, with D perhaps matching TRBD2 (6 bases). Germline CDR1 SGHKS, CDR2 YYEKEE (reference sequence). The CDR3 consists of 15 residues. Trimming pared 4 bases from V and 2 bases from J, leaving 16 bases between. CDR3 nucleotides: TGTGCCAGCAGCCCGGGGGTAAGTGAGGCCTACGAGCAGTACTTC. It encodes CASSPGVSEAYEQYF. The entire variable domain, with the rest obtained from reference TRBV5-5 and TRBJ2-7, is as follows: DAGVTQSPTHLIKTRGQQVTLRCSPISGHKSVSWYQQVLGQGPQFIFQYYEKEERGRGNFPDRFSARQFPNYSSELNVNALLLGDSALYLCASSPGVSEAYEQYFGPGTRLTVT.

This clone was observed a handful of times. The rearrangement uses TRBV4-1 and TRBJ2-2; D call uncertain. The CDR3 has 17 amino acids. CDR1 MGHRA and CDR2 YSYEKL come from the germline V gene. Trimming pared 1 base from V and 8 bases from J, leaving 20 bases between. The CDR3 loop reads CASSQVDMGFLSGELFF. The CDR3, as DNA: TGCGCCAGCAGCCAAGTCGACATGGGTTTTTTGTCGGGGGAGCTGTTTTTT.

The V call is TRBV4-1, the J call TRBJ1-1; D is undetermined. V dropped 4 bases and J dropped 2 bases, with 11 bases sitting between them. Per germline, CDR1 MGHRA and CDR2 YSYEKL. The length of the CDR3 is 14 residues. As DNA, the CDR3 is TGCGCCAGCAGCCTCCGGGCACTCAACACTGAAGCTTTCTTT. Translation gives CASSLRALNTEAFF.

DNA for the CDR3: TGTGCCAGCTCACCGAGGGGGAGCGGGGAGAGCTCCTACAATGAGCAGTTCTTC. It encodes CASSPRGSGESSYNEQFF. The J gene is TRBJ2-1, the V gene TRBV18; a weak D match, TRBD2 (7 bases). The CDR3 covers 18 residues. The germline gives CDR1 KGHSH, CDR2 LQKENI. Trimming shortened V by 3 bases and J by 0 bases, and 18 bases separated the two germline ends.

The rearrangement links TRBV6-6 to TRBJ1-1; the D is unclear. V was cut by 2 bases and J by 4 bases, with 8 bases left in between. CDR3 length: 13 amino acids. The germline V gene has CDR1 MNHNY and CDR2 SVGAGI (reference sequence). In DNA, the CDR3 is TGTGCCAGCAGTTACGGCATCCTCACTGAAGCTTTCTTT. Amino acid sequence: CASSYGILTEAFF.

The chain combines TRBV5-3 with TRBJ1-6, with D possibly being TRBD1 (6 bases). TRBV5-3 is an ORF, with its function uncertain. The CDR3 runs to 14 residues. Trimming stripped 8 bases from V and 7 bases from J, with 16 bases between. The CDR3 DNA reads TGTGCCAGCAGCCTCCGGGACACGAATTCACCCCTCCACTTT. Protein sequence: CASSLRDTNSPLHF.

This chain joins TRBV19 and TRBJ1-2, with 10 nucleotides matching TRBD1. V dropped 11 bases and J dropped 5; count of bases not matched to a gene: 11. This CDR3 has 14 residues. Per germline, CDR1 LNHDA and CDR2 SQIVND (reference sequence). The CDR3 protein is CASGTGASRYGYTF. The CDR3 region has the DNA TGTGCCTCCGGGACAGGGGCCTCTCGGTATGGCTACACCTTC.

A remark on this clone: An end of the junction differs from the germline gene, which may be a read error. The rearrangement joins TRBV6-1 to TRBJ1-4, with D perhaps TRBD1 (5 bases). The length of the CDR3 is 14 residues. Germline CDR1 MNHNS, CDR2 SASEGT. The CDR3 reads CASREGTFPEKLFF. The CDR3 coding sequence is TGTGCCAGCAGGGAAGGGACGTTCCCTGAAAAACTGTTTTTT.

The chain carries TRBV19 and TRBJ2-5, with TRBD2 as a possible D gene (6 bases). The CDR3 runs to 14 residues. Germline CDR1 LNHDA, CDR2 SQIVND (reference sequence). V shed 3 bases and J shed 7 bases, with 15 bases lying between them. The DNA of the CDR3 is TGTGCCAGTAGTATGGGGGGACTCCCTCGGACCCAGTACTTC. Protein: CASSMGGLPRTQYF.